The source of this T cell receptor beta chain is a study of OX40 agonist ivuxolimab in advanced cancers. Study background: Every 2 weeks, patients got intravenous ivuxolimab at one of six dose levels (0.01-10 mg/kg). Dose-escalation patients had hepatocellular carcinoma, melanoma, renal cell or head and neck cancer. Points from the study as a whole: The mean number of expanded clones was higher in CD8+ T cells than in CD4+.

The table came from immunoSEQ multiplex PCR; TCRdb's copy has only in-frame clones and leaves some out. The repertoire holds 70,000 to 85,000 clones, with approximately 86% as singletons. For this clone: Its antigen is currently unknown.

V gave up 9 bases and J gave up 0 bases, with 14 bases separating them. Germline CDR1 reads SGHTA; CDR2 reads FQGTGA. The CDR3 covers 15 residues. This receptor was obtained from an adult with an advanced solid tumor such as melanoma, head and neck, liver or kidney cancer. Material: CD4+ or CD8+ T cells sorted from blood, obtained in a trial of the OX40 agonist ivuxolimab. The chain is built from TRBV7-3 and TRBJ2-2, with D possibly TRBD1 on 6 matching bases. CDR3 in amino acids: CASSRDTANTGELFF. The CDR3 DNA reads TGTGCCAGTTCCCGGGACACCGCGAACACCGGGGAGCTGTTTTTT.